This TCR beta chain was identified in a study of blood T cell repertoires in COVID-19. Trimming took 2 bases from V and 2 from J, leaving 18 bases between them. In germline, CDR1 is GTSNPN, CDR2 SVGIG (reference sequence). The CDR3 length is 17 residues. Profiling relied on immunoSEQ multiplex PCR, and the TCRdb table lists in-frame clones only, not all of them. The sample yields about 160,000 clones, 85% to 90% seen once. The chain is built from TRBV30 and TRBJ1-4; D uncertain. The sequence was collected from a woman aged 50 to 60 who had recovered from COVID-19. The sequencing input was PBMCs or T cells enriched from blood (not recorded which). The CDR3 sequence is CAWSKAGAARTNEKLFF. DNA of the CDR3: TGTGCCTGGAGTAAGGCAGGTGCAGCCAGGACTAATGAAAAACTGTTTTTT.